The 27 T cell receptor beta chains below were found in one sample sequenced in a study of graft-versus-host responses after intestinal transplantation. TCRdb's table, derived via immunoSEQ multiplex PCR, lists solely in-frame clones and lacks some. The sample has tens of thousands of clones, under 95% seen once. Antigens of these TCRs are unknown. Sequences were derived from unstimulated CD8+ T cells sorted from spleen or lymph node cells, sampled before intestinal transplant. The receptors here all came from a human donor who received an intestinal transplant.

This clone was counted once. V and J are TRBV6-1 and TRBJ2-1; the match to TRBD2 covers 13 bases. Germline V gene lookup returns CDR1 MNHNS and CDR2 SASEGT. CDR3 length: 15 amino acids. J lost 5 bases, V lost 6 bases, and 4 bases had no gene match. The CDR3: CASSRLAGGNNEQFF. The CDR3 region has the DNA TGTGCCAGCAGCCGACTAGCGGGGGGTAACAATGAGCAGTTCTTC.

The genes are TRBV5-1 and TRBJ2-7; D remains unclear. Germline V gene sequence: CDR1 SGHRS, CDR2 YFSETQ. Deletions cut 2 bases from V and 4 bases from J, with 16 bases between. The CDR3 loop spans 15 amino acids. CDR3 nucleotides: TGCGCCAGCAGCTTTCGGAGCCTAGGGTATTACGAGCAGTACTTC. Protein sequence: CASSFRSLGYYEQYF.

V gene TRBV12-5 combines with J gene TRBJ1-2; the D is unclear. With 0 bases removed from V and 7 bases from J, the gap between germline ends came to 6 bases. The CDR3 length is 12 residues. CDR1 LGHNT and CDR2 FRNRAP come from the germline V gene. CDR3: CASGLVGGGYTF. The CDR3 DNA reads as TGTGCTAGTGGTTTGGTAGGTGGTGGCTACACCTTC.

V gene TRBV27 combines with J gene TRBJ1-1; possibly TRBD1 for D (6 bases). The V end was cut by 3 bases, the J end by 1 base, with 12 bases between. This CDR3 region has 15 residues. Germline V CDR1 and CDR2: MNHEY, SMNVEV (reference sequence). CDR3 bases: TGTGCCAGCAGTTTTGTTTACAGGGAGAACACTGAAGCTTTCTTT. Translation: CASSFVYRENTEAFF.

This rearrangement joins TRBV4-2 to TRBJ2-1; TRBD2 matches 12 bases. The J segment lost 7 bases and the V segment lost 1 base, leaving 5 bases of the junction unmatched. CDR3 length: 16 residues. Germline values: CDR1 LGHNA, CDR2 YNFKEQ. The CDR3 coding sequence is TGTGCCAGCAGCCAAGGGACTAGCGGGGAGGGGAATGAGCAGTTCTTC. Residues: CASSQGTSGEGNEQFF.

The gene calls are TRBV19 and TRBJ2-3; D assignment may be TRBD1 or TRBD2 (5 bases each). The CDR3 extends over 16 amino acids. V dropped 2 bases and J dropped 6 bases, with 18 bases sitting between them. From germline, CDR1 is LNHDA and CDR2 SQIVND (reference sequence). CDR3 in amino acids: CASSIFGGVVVDTQYF. The DNA for the CDR3 is TGTGCCAGTAGTATATTTGGGGGAGTAGTTGTGGATACGCAGTATTTT.

V is TRBV4-1 and J is TRBJ2-7, with D hard to call. V was cut by 0 bases and J by 4 bases, with 16 bases left in between. The CDR3 has 16 residues. Germline loops: CDR1 MGHRA, CDR2 YSYEKL. DNA for the CDR3: TGCGCCAGCAGCCAAGAGGCTCTGGCTGAAGAATACGAGCAGTACTTC. Translated, it gives CASSQEALAEEYEQYF.

This chain joins TRBV6-1 and TRBJ2-7, with TRBD1 identical over 7 bases. Germline V lookup: CDR1 MNHNS, CDR2 SASEGT. The CDR3 runs to 16 residues. Trimming removed 2 bases from V and 5 bases from J; junction bases left unmatched: 12. The CDR3 nucleotides are TGTGCCAGCAGTGAAAGAGCCGGGACAGTATCCCACGAGCAGTACTTC. Translation gives CASSERAGTVSHEQYF.

In this sample, this clone turned up once. J is TRBJ1-1 and V is TRBV4-2; 7 bases align to TRBD1. After removal of 3 bases from V and 8 bases from J, the junction contained 9 bases not matched to a gene. CDR3 length equals 14 residues. From germline, CDR1 is LGHNA and CDR2 YNFKEQ. CDR3 region: CASSHGGQTDEAFF. The CDR3 bases are TGTGCCAGCAGCCACGGGGGACAGACTGACGAAGCTTTCTTT.

This chain uses TRBV13 with TRBJ2-1; 9 bases are shared with TRBD2. V gave up 2 bases and J gave up 10 bases; unmatched junction bases: 6. The length of the CDR3 is 14 residues. The V gene's germline CDR1 is PRHDT and CDR2 FYEKMQ (reference sequence). The CDR3 sequence: CASSLYSGRGEQFF. In DNA, the CDR3 is TGTGCCAGCAGCTTATATAGCGGGAGAGGCGAGCAGTTCTTC.

This chain uses TRBV5-1 with TRBJ2-2; 8 bases match TRBD2. V lost 7 bases to trimming and J lost 4 bases; unmatched junction nucleotides: 3. Germline V lookup: CDR1 SGHRS, CDR2 YFSETQ. The CDR3 totals 13 residues. The CDR3 region has the DNA TGCGCCAGCGGACTAGCCGGCACCGGGGAGCTGTTTTTT. It specifies CASGLAGTGELFF.

The chain is built from TRBV27 and TRBJ2-5; D is perhaps TRBD2 (6 bases). This CDR3 spans 14 amino acids. With 5 bases removed from V and 9 bases from J, the gap between germline ends came to 19 bases. Germline CDR1 MNHEY, CDR2 SMNVEV (reference sequence). The CDR3 DNA sequence: TGTGCCAGCAGTCCTGGGGGGACTTACTCCTCCCAGTACTTC. Translation gives CASSPGGTYSSQYF.

The CDR3: CASSQEAGYTGELFF. The CDR3 nucleotides are TGTGCCAGCAGCCAAGAGGCAGGGTACACCGGGGAGCTGTTTTTT. The chain joins TRBV4-2 to TRBJ2-2, with a tentative D call TRBD1 (5 bases). The germline V and J ends were trimmed by 0 bases and 3 bases, with 8 bases remaining between them. CDR1 is LGHNA, CDR2 YNFKEQ, per germline. The CDR3 spans 15 residues.

The gene calls are TRBV25-1 and TRBJ2-1, with no clear D. V gave up 1 base and J gave up 3 bases, with 7 bases separating them. Germline CDR1 and CDR2: MGHDK and SYGVNS. The CDR3 length is 14 residues. CDR3 in amino acids: CASSEWSDYNEQFF. DNA for the CDR3: TGTGCCAGCAGTGAATGGTCGGACTACAATGAGCAGTTCTTC. Full variable domain (missing parts from reference TRBV25-1 and TRBJ2-1): EADIYQTPRYLVIGTGKKITLECSQTMGHDKMYWYQQDPGMELHLIHYSYGVNSTEKGDLSSESTVSRIRTEHFPLTLESARPSHTSQYLCASSEWSDYNEQFFGPGTRLTVL.

The CDR3 loop is CASSFPGQDSYEQYF. As DNA, the CDR3 is TGTGCCAGCAGTTTCCCGGGACAGGATTCCTACGAGCAGTACTTC. The J gene is TRBJ2-5, the V gene TRBV28, with 8 bases identical to TRBD1. With the DNA end fitting TRBJ2-7 better, the J assignment may be wrong. The CDR3 totals 15 residues. Germline V gene sequence: CDR1 MDHEN, CDR2 SYDVKM.

The V gene is TRBV2, the J gene TRBJ1-1; D remains unclear. The V gene's germline CDR1 is SNHLY and CDR2 FYNNEI. V shed 7 bases and J shed 1 base, with 7 bases lying between them. The CDR3 consists of 12 residues. CDR3 amino acids: CASIERNTEAFF. In nucleotides, the CDR3 is TGTGCCAGCATCGAGAGGAACACTGAAGCTTTCTTT.

The J gene is TRBJ1-1, the V gene TRBV12-5; D call uncertain. In germline, CDR1 is LGHNT, CDR2 FRNRAP. This CDR3 region has 13 residues. Trimming removed 6 bases at V and 8 bases at J, with 16 bases between. The CDR3 loop is CASGGTSVWEAFF. The CDR3 DNA follows: TGTGCTAGTGGAGGAACATCCGTGTGGGAAGCTTTCTTT.

The chain links TRBV6-5 to TRBJ1-1; the D gene is possibly TRBD1 (5 bases). From germline, CDR1 is MNHEY and CDR2 SVGAGI. Trimming pared 6 bases from V and 0 bases from J, leaving 11 bases between. The CDR3 is 14 amino acids. The CDR3 bases are TGTGCCAGCAGCGCCGGACACATGAACACTGAAGCTTTCTTT. Its translation: CASSAGHMNTEAFF.

In this sample, this clone turned up a few times. V and J are TRBV6-1 and TRBJ1-4; TRBD1 is a possible D gene (6 bases). The germline CDR1 and CDR2 sequences are MNHNS and SASEGT. The CDR3 runs 16 residues. V lost 4 bases and J 3 bases, leaving 15 bases between the germline ends. The CDR3 region is CASSVETGYPNEKLFF. CDR3 coding DNA: TGTGCCAGCAGTGTGGAGACAGGTTACCCTAATGAAAAACTGTTTTTT.

The chain recombines TRBV30 with TRBJ2-3; TRBD2 is a possible D gene (6 bases). Germline CDR1 is GTSNPN and CDR2 is SVGIG (reference sequence). Trimming left V 1 base short and J 0 bases short, with 11 bases between. This CDR3 is built from 15 residues. The CDR3 coding sequence is TGTGCCTGGAGTGCCACCGGGACTAGCACAGATACGCAGTATTTT. Its protein is CAWSATGTSTDTQYF.

The rearrangement joins TRBV29-1 to TRBJ2-5; 8 bases are a match to TRBD2. The CDR3 extends over 16 amino acids. Trimming removed 7 bases from V and 3 bases from J; junction bases left unmatched: 16. The germline gives CDR1 SQVTM, CDR2 ANQGSEA. This chain's CDR3 is CSATRTGTSREETQYF. In nucleotides, the CDR3 is TGCAGCGCTACTAGAACCGGGACTAGTAGGGAAGAGACCCAGTACTTC. Variable domain in full (rest from reference TRBV29-1 and TRBJ2-5): SAVISQKPSRDICQRGTSLTIQCQVDSQVTMMFWYRQQPGQSLTLIATANQGSEATYESGFVIDKFPISRPNLTFSTLTVSNMSPEDSSIYLCSATRTGTSREETQYFGPGTRLLVL.

This chain joins TRBV27 and TRBJ2-5; 11 nucleotides match TRBD2. The DNA end is a closer match to TRBJ2-7, so the J assignment may be wrong. The CDR3 sequence is 14 residues long. Germline V gene data show CDR1 as MNHEY and CDR2 as SMNVEV (reference sequence). The CDR3 is CASRLAGDSYEQYF. In nucleotides, the CDR3 is TGTGCCAGCAGACTAGCGGGAGACTCCTACGAGCAGTACTTC.

This clone was counted a few times. V is TRBV5-8 and J is TRBJ1-2, with TRBD1 matching 8 bases. The CDR3 is 15 amino acids. Germline values: CDR1 SGHTS, CDR2 YDEGEE. The J segment lost 8 bases and the V segment lost 4 bases, leaving 13 bases of the junction unmatched. The CDR3 sequence: CASSRYWVRGHGYTF. CDR3 nucleotide sequence: TGTGCCAGCAGCCGGTATTGGGTCAGGGGGCACGGCTACACCTTC.

This clone appeared a single time. The rearrangement links TRBV7-6 to TRBJ2-7; no reliable D call. Germline CDR1 is SGHVS and CDR2 is FNYEAQ. The CDR3 contains 14 residues. V lost 1 base to trimming and J lost 0 bases, with 7 bases between them. The CDR3 nucleotides read TGTGCCAGCAGCTTAGAAGCGAGCTCCTACGAGCAGTACTTC. This encodes CASSLEASSYEQYF.

The chain carries TRBV21-1 and TRBJ1-5; the table's D call, TRBD1, has no DNA check behind it. TRBV21-1 is listed as a pseudogene. This CDR3 is built from 15 residues. The CDR3 reads CASSKAEGGNQPQHF. CDR3 DNA: TGTGCCAGCAGCAAAGCGGAAGGGGGCAATCAGCCCCAGCATTTT.

V gene TRBV29-1 combines with J gene TRBJ2-7, with unresolved D. This CDR3 spans 13 amino acids. Germline CDR1 and CDR2: SQVTM and ANQGSEA. The germline V and J ends were trimmed by 6 bases and 0 bases, with 12 bases remaining between them. CDR3 in amino acids: CSVRDISSYEQYF. The CDR3 DNA sequence: TGCAGCGTGCGAGACATTAGCTCCTACGAGCAGTACTTC.

Only a few counts were recorded for this clone. The chain is built from TRBV13 and TRBJ2-7, with 8 bases fitting TRBD2. Germline V gene sequence: CDR1 PRHDT, CDR2 FYEKMQ (reference sequence). The CDR3 is made up of 16 amino acids. With 1 base clipped from V and 0 bases from J, the junction kept 5 bases outside the gene matches. The CDR3 loop reads CASSLAGGRSSYEQYF. CDR3 in DNA: TGTGCCAGCAGCTTAGCTGGCGGGAGGAGCTCCTACGAGCAGTACTTC.